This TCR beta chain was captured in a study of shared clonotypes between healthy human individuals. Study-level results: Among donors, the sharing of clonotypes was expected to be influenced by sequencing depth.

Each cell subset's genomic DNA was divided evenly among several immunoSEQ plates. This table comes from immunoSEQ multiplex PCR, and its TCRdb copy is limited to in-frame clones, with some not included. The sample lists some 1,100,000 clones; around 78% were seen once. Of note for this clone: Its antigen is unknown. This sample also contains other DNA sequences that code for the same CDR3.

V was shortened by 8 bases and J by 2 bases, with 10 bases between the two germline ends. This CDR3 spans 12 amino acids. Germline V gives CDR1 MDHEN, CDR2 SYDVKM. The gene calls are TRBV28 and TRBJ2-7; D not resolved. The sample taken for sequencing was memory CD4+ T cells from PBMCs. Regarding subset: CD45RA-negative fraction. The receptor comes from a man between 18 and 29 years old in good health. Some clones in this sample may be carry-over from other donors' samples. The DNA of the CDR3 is TGTGCCAGCTCGTCCATGGCCTACGAGCAGTACTTC. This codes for CASSSMAYEQYF. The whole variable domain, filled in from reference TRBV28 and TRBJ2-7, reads DVKVTQSSRYLVKRTGEKVFLECVQDMDHENMFWYRQDPGLGLRLIYFSYDVKMKEKGDIPEGYSVSREKKERFSLILESASTNQTSMYLCASSSMAYEQYFGPGTRLTVT.